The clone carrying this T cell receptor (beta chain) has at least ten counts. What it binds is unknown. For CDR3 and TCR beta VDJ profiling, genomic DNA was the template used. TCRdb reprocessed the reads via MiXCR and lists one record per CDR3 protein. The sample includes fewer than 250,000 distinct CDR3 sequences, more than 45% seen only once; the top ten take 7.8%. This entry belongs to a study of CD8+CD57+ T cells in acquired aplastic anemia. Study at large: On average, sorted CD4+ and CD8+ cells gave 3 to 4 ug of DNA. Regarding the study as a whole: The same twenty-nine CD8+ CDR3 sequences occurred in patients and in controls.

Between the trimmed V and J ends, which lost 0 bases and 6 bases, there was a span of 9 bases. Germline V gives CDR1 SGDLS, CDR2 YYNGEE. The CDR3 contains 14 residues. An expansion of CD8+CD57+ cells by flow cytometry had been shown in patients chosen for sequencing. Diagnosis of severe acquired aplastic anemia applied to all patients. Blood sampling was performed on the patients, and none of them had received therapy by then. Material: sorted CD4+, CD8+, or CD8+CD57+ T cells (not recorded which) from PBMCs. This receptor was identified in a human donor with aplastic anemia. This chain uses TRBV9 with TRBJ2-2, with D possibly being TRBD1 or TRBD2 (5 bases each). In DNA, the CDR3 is TGTGCCAGCAGCGTAGGGGGGTTGTCCGGGGAGCTGTTTTTT. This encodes CASSVGGLSGELFF. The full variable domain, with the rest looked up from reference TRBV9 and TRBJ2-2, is DSGVTQTPKHLITATGQRVTLRCSPRSGDLSVYWYQQSLDQGLQFLIQYYNGEERAKGNILERFSAQQFPDLHSELNLSSLELGDSALYFCASSVGGLSGELFFGEGSRLTVL.